This T cell receptor (beta chain) was captured by sequencing in a study of shared clonotypes between healthy human individuals (dated by TCRdb to the early 2020s). About the study as a whole: A couple of women and a few men aged 18 to 49 years were included in the cohort. Per donor, three plates each were used for CD4 naive and CD4 memory, two for CD8 naive, and one for CD8 memory. To estimate repertoire size and how much clonotypes are shared between individuals, the study performed deep sequencing of blood TCR repertoires from a handful of healthy adults. Each donor's leukapheresis produced roughly between about 0.8 and 8.9 billion PBMCs. Different laboratories and diverse techniques were used to prepare libraries and sequence TCR repertoires, to increase sequencing depth and limit assay-specific biases. Overall study outcomes, separate from this receptor: Naive subsets generally had larger estimated clonotype richness than memory subsets did. Sampling was restricted to blood, and TCR repertoires in tissue are likely to differ from TCR repertoires in blood. Because the study included a small number of donors, the genetic and exposure-history diversity represented was limited. Higher generation probabilities were observed for clonotypes shared by all four sorted-subset donors than for non-shared clonotypes. About 5% of naive CD4, 3.5% of naive CD8, 2.3% of memory CD4, and 0.4% of memory CD8 clonotypes were shared across several donors. Pairwise subsampling led to the expectation that sequencing depth would affect the degree of clonotype sharing among donors. Incomplete sequencing was indicated by rarefaction of sorted-subset datasets, despite the large sequencing depth.

Looking up the germline V gene (reference sequence) yields CDR1 LNHDA and CDR2 SQIVND. There are 13 amino acids in the CDR3, from cysteine to phenylalanine inclusive. The sequence is cut down to CDR3 DNA, 39 bases in frame from base 1. Trimming takes 7 bases from V and 1 base from J, and the germline ends sit 10 bases apart. The donors were healthy, HIV-negative adults with no recently reported acute infections or vaccinations. Every donor was a Caucasian adult residing in Nashville, Tennessee, USA. CD4+ T cells were enriched by magnetic negative selection, after which naive cells were positively selected on CD45RA and the negative fraction was taken as the memory subset. Blood was collected by leukapheresis, and PBMCs were isolated by Ficoll-Histopaque density gradient centrifugation and then cryopreserved in liquid nitrogen vapor phase. Purity and quantity of every magnetically sorted T cell population were checked by analytical flow cytometry. Each sorted fraction had its genomic DNA isolated and then quantified by UV absorbance on a Nanodrop 2000c.

Worth noting for this clone: The clone's antigen remains unknown. Nothing much larger sits one base from this clone, and base qualities are not available.

Using the deep immunoSEQ assay, TCR CDR3 regions were amplified from genomic DNA by multiplex PCR. For each cell subset, the extracted genomic DNA was distributed evenly across all wells of several immunoSEQ 96-well plates, and each plate served as one replicate. For sorted subsets, each replicate PCR was loaded with 200 to 250 ng genomic DNA, equivalent to 30,000 or so T cell genomes. Purified libraries were quantified with a Qubit 3.0 fluorometer, sized on a Bioanalyzer 2100, and re-quantified with the KAPA Library Quantification kit. A separate single-read 150-cycle Illumina NextSeq 550 flow cell was used to sequence each immunoSEQ 96-well plate. The authors processed their data as follows. Because only junctional sequences without quality scores were contained in the immunoSEQ output, filtering matching that applied to full-length reads could not be performed. To assign V/J genes and CDR3, sequences were annotated against IMGT germline references using PyIR, a Python wrapper for IgBLAST v1.9. Reads with weak V/J assignments (E-value above 1e-6), missing CDR3, stop codons, out-of-frame junctions, or ambiguous translated residues were removed. V3J clonotypes were defined by identical inferred V gene, J gene, and CDR3 amino acid sequence. Percentage overlap between repertoires was calculated by dividing the number of shared unique clonotypes by the size of the smaller repertoire. RTK rarefaction, the Chao1 estimator, and Recon v2.1 estimates of unobserved clonotypes were used to assess repertoire richness. For all TCRbeta clonotypes obtained by the gDNA method from a handful of donors, generation probabilities were computed with OLGA. Drawn from immuneACCESS, this table holds only the in-frame rearrangements with V and J called that TCRdb kept. Clones are partly lost; checked studies trace under half to an unresolved V gene and leave the rest unexplained. Clone size and the V and J calls come from that table; the DNA yielded D and trimming. The sample table contains roughly 1 million clones; only one count was recorded for around four fifths of them. The ten largest clones represent approximately 1.5% of the sample.

The chain joins TRBV19 to TRBJ1-1, with no reliable assignment of the D segment. This TCR came from a man aged 18 to 30 in good health. Sequenced material: memory CD4+ T cells sorted from blood. Reading the label with the study, this specimen's cell subset or site is: CD45RA-negative fraction. CDR3 protein: CASTGPQNTEAFF. The base sequence is TGTGCCAGTACAGGACCGCAGAACACTGAAGCTTTCTTT.